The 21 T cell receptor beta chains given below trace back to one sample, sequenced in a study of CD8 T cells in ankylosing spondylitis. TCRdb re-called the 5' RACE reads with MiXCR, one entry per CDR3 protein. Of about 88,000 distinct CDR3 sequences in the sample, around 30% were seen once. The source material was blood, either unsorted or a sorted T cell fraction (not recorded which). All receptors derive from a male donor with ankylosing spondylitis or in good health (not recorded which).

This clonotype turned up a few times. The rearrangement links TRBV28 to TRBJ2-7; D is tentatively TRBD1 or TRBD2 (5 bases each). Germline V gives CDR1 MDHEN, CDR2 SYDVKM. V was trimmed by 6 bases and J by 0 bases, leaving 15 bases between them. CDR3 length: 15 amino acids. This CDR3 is CASSASPGSSYEQYV. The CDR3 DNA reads TGTGCCAGCAGCGCGTCGCCAGGGAGCTCCTACGAGCAGTACGTC.

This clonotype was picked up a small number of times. The CDR3 DNA sequence: TGTGCCAGCAGCTCTTGGGAGGGCAATCAGCCCCAGCATTTT. It translates to CASSSWEGNQPQHF. This chain uses TRBV7-2 with TRBJ1-5; D gene uncertain. V was clipped by 4 bases and J by 2 bases, with 9 bases between them. Germline values: CDR1 SGHTA, CDR2 FQGNSA. This CDR3 spans 14 amino acids.

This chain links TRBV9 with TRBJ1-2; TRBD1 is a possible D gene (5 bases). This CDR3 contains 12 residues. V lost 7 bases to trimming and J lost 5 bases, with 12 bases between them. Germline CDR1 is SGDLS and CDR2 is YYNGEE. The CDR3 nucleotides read TGTGCCAGCGGGGACGGGTGGTATGGCTACACCTTC. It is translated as CASGDGWYGYTF. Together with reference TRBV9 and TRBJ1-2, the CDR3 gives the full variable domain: DSGVTQTPKHLITATGQRVTLRCSPRSGDLSVYWYQQSLDQGLQFLIQYYNGEERAKGNILERFSAQQFPDLHSELNLSSLELGDSALYFCASGDGWYGYTFGSGTRLTVV.

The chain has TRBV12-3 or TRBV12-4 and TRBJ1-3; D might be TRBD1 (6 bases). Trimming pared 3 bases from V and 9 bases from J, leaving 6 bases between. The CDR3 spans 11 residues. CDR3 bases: TGTGCCAGCAGTTTGACAGGCACCATATATTTT. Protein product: CASSLTGTIYF.

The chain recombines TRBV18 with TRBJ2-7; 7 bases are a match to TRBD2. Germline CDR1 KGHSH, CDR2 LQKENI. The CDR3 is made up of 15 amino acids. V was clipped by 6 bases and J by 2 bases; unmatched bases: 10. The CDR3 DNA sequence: TGTGCCAGCTCGCCAGGGAGGGAGAGGCCCTACGAGCAGTACTTC. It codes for CASSPGRERPYEQYF.

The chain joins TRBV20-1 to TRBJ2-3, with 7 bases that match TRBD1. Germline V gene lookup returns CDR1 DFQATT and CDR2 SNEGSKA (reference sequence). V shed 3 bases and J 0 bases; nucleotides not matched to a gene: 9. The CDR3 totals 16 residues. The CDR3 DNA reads TGCAGTGCTAGCCTCCCACAGGGGATGAGCACAGATACGCAGTATTTT. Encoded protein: CSASLPQGMSTDTQYF.

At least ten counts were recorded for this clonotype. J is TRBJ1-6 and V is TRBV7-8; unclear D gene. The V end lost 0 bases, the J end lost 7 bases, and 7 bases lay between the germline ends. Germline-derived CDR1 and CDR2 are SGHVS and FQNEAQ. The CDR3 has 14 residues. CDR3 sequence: CASSLAAGNSPLHF. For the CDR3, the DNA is TGTGCCAGCAGCTTAGCGGCGGGGAATTCACCCCTCCACTTT.

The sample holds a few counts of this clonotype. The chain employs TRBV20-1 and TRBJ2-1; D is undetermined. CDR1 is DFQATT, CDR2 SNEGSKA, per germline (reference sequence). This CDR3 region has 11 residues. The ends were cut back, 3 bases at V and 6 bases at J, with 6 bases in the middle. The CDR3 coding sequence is TGCAGTGCTAGTCCGCTCAATGAGCAGTTCTTC. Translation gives CSASPLNEQFF.

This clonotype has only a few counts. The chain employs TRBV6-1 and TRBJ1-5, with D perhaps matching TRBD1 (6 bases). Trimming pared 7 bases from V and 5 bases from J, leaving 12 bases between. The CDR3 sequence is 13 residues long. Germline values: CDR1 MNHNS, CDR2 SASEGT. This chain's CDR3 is CASNGQRDQPQHF. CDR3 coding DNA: TGTGCCAGCAACGGACAGAGGGATCAGCCCCAGCATTTT.

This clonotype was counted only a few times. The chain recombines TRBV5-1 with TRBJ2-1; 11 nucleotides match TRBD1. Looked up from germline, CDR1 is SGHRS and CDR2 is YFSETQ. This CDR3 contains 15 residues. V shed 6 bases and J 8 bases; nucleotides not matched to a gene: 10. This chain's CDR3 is CASTPGQGAFYEQFF. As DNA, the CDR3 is TGCGCCAGCACCCCAGGACAGGGGGCGTTCTATGAGCAGTTCTTC.

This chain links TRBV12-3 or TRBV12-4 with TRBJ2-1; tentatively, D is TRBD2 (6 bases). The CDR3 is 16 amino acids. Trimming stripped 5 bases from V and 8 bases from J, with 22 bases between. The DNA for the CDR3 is TGTGCCAGCAGTCCAGTGACTAGTCGGCTGGTGGATGAGCAGTTCTTC. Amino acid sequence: CASSPVTSRLVDEQFF.

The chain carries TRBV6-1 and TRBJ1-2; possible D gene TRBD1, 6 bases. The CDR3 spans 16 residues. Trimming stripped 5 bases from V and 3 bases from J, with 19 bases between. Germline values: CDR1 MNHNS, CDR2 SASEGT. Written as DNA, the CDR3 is TGTGCCAGCAGTACGTCCGGGGGGGCATTAGACTATGGCTACACCTTC. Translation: CASSTSGGALDYGYTF.

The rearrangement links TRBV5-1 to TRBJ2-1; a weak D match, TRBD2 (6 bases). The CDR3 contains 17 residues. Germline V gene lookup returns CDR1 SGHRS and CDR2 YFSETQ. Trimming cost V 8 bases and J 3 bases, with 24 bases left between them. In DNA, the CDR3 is TGCGCCAGATCAGGTGTCCGGGCGGGGCCTTGCTACAATGAGCAGTTCTTC. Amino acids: CARSGVRAGPCYNEQFF. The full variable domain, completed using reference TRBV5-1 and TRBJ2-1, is KAGVTQTPRYLIKTRGQQVTLSCSPISGHRSVSWYQQTPGQGLQFLFEYFSETQRNKGNFPGRFSGRQFSNSRSEMNVSTLELGDSALYLCARSGVRAGPCYNEQFFGPGTRLTVL.

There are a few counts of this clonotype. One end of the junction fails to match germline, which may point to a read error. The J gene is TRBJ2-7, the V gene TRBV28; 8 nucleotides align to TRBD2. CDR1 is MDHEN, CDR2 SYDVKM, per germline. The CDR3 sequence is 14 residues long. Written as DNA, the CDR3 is TGTGCCAGCAGTTTGTTTAAGCGGGGGAGGACCAAGCACTTC. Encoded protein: CASSLFKRGRTKHF.

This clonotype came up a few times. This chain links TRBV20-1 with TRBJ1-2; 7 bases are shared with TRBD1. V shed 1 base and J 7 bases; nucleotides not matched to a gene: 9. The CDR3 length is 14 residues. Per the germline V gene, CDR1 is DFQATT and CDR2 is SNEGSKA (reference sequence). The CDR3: CSARVTGADGGYTF. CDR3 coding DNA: TGCAGTGCTAGAGTAACAGGGGCCGATGGTGGCTACACCTTC.

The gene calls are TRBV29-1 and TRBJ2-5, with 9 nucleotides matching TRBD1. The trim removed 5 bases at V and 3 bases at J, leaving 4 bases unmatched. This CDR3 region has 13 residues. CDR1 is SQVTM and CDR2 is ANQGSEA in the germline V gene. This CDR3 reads CSVSTGGEETQYF. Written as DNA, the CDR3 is TGCAGCGTTTCGACAGGGGGGGAAGAGACCCAGTACTTC.

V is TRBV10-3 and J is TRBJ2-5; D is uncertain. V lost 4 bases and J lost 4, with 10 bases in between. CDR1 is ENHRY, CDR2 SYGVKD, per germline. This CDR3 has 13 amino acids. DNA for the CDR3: TGTGCCATCAGTGTACCTAGATTAGAGACCCAGTACTTC. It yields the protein CAISVPRLETQYF.

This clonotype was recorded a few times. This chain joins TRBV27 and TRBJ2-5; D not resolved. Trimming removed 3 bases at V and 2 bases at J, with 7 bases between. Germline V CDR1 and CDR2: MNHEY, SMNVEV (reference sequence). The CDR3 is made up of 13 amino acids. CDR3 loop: CASSFTTQETQYF. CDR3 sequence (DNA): TGTGCCAGCAGTTTCACCACGCAAGAGACCCAGTACTTC.

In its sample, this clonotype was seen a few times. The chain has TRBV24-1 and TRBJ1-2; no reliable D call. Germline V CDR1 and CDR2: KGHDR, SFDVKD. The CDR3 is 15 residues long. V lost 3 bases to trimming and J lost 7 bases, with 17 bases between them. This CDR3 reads CATSDGPDEDPGYTF. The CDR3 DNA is TGTGCCACCAGTGATGGCCCGGACGAGGATCCTGGCTACACCTTC.

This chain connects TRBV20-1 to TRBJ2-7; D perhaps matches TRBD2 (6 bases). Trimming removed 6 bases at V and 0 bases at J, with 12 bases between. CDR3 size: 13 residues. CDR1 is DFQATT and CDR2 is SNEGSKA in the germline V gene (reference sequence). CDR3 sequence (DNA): TGCAGTGCCCGGGACTCGAACTCCTACGAGCAGTACGTC. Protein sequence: CSARDSNSYEQYV.

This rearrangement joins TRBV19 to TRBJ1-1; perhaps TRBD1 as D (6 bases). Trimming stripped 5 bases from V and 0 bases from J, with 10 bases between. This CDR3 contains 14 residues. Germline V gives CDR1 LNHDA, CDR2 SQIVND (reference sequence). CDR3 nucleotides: TGTGCCAGTAGTTTGCAGGGGTTGAACACTGAAGCTTTCTTT. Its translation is CASSLQGLNTEAFF.